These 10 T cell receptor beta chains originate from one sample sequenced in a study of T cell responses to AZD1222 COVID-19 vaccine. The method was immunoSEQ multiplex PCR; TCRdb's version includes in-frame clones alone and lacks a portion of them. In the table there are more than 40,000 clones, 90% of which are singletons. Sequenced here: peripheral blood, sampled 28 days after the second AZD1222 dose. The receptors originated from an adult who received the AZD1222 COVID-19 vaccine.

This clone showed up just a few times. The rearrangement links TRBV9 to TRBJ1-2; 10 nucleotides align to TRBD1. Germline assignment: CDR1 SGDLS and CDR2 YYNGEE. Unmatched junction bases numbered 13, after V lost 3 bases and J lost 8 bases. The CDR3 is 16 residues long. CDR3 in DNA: TGTGCCAGCAGCGCTATAGACAGGGGGCACGCTCGAGGCTACACCTTC. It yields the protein CASSAIDRGHARGYTF.

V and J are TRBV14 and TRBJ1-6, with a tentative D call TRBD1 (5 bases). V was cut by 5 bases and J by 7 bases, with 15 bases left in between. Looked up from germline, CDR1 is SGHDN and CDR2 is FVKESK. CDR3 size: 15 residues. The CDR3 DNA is TGTGCCAGCAGCGGGACCGGAGGGGCCAATTCACCCCTCCACTTT. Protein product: CASSGTGGANSPLHF.

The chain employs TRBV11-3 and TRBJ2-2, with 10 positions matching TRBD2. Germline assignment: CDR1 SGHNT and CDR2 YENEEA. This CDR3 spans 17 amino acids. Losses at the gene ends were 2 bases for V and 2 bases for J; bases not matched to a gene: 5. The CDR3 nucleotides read TGTGCCAGCAGCTTATCAAGCGGGGGGGCTAACACCGGGGAGCTGTTTTTT. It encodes CASSLSSGGANTGELFF.

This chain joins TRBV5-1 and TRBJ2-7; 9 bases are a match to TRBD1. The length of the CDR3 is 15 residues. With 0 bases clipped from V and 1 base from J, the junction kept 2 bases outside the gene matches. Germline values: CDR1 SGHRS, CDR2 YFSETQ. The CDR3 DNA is TGCGCCAGCAGCTTGGCGACAGGGGGTTCCTACGAGCAGTACTTC. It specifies CASSLATGGSYEQYF.

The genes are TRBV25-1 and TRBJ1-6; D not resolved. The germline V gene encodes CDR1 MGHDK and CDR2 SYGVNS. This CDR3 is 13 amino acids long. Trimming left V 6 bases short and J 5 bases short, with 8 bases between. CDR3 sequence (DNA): TGTGCCAGCAGGGACGTTCATAATTCACCCCTCCACTTT. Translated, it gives CASRDVHNSPLHF.

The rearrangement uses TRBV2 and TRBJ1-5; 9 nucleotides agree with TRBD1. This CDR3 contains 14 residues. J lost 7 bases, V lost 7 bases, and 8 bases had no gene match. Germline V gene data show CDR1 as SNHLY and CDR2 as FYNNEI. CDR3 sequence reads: CASTPWDREQPQHF. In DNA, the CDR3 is TGTGCCAGCACCCCCTGGGACAGGGAACAGCCCCAGCATTTT.

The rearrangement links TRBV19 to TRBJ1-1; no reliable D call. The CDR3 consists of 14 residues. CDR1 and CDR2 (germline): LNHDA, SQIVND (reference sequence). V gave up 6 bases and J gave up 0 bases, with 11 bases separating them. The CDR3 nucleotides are TGTGCCAGTAGAGATCGGGGAATGAACACTGAAGCTTTCTTT. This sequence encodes CASRDRGMNTEAFF.

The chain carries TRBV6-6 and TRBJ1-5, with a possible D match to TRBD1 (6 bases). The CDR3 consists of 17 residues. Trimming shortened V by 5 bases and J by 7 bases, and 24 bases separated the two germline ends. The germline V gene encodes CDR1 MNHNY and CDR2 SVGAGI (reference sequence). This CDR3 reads CASSPFLRDIRVQPQHF. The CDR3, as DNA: TGTGCCAGCAGTCCATTCCTCCGGGACATAAGAGTACAGCCCCAGCATTTT.

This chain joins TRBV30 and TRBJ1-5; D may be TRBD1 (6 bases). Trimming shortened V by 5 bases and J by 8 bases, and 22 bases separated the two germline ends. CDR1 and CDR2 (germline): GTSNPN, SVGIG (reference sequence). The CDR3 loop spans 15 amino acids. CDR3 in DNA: TGTGCCTGGCGACCCTCCGGGACAACCAAAGAGCCCCAGCATTTT. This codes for CAWRPSGTTKEPQHF. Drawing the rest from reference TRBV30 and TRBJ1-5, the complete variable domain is SQTIHQWPATLVQPVGSPLSLECTVEGTSNPNLYWYRQAAGRGLQLLFYSVGIGQISSEVPQNLSASRPQDRQFILSSKKLLLSDSGFYLCAWRPSGTTKEPQHFGDGTRLSIL.

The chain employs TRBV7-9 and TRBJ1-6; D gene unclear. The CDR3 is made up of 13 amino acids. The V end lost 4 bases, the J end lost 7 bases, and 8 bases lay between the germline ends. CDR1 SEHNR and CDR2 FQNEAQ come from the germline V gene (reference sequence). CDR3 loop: CASSYDPNSPLHF. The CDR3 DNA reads TGTGCCAGCAGCTATGACCCGAATTCACCCCTCCACTTT. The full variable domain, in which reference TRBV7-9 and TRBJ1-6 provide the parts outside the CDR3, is DTGVSQNPRHKITKRGQNVTFRCDPISEHNRLYWYRQTLGQGPEFLTYFQNEAQLEKSRLLSDRFSAERPKGSFSTLEIQRTEQGDSAMYLCASSYDPNSPLHFGNGTRLTVT.